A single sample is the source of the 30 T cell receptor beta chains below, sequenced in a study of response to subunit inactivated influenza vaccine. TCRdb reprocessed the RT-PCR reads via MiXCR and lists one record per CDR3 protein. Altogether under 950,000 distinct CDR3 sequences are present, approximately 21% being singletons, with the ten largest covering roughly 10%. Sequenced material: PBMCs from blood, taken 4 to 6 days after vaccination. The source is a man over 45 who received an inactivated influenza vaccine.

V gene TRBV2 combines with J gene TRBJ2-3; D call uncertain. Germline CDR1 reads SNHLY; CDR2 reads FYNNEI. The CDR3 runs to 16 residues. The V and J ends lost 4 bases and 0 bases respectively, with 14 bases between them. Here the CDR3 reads CASSVLSGGSTDTQYF. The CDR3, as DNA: TGTGCCAGCAGTGTACTCAGTGGTGGTAGCACAGATACGCAGTATTTT.

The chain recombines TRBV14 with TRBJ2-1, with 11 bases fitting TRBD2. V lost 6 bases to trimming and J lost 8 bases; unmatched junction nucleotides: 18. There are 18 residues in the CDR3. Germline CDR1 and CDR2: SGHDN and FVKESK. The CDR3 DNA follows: TGTGCCAGCAGACACTGGGTCGGGCTAGCGGGAGGAACAGATGAGCAGTTCTTC. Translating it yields CASRHWVGLAGGTDEQFF.

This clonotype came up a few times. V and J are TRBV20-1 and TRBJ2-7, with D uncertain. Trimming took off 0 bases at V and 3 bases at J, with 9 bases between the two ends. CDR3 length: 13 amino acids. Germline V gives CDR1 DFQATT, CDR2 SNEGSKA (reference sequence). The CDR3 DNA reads TGCAGTGCTAGAGATGGCCAGTACTACGAGCAGTACTTC. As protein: CSARDGQYYEQYF.

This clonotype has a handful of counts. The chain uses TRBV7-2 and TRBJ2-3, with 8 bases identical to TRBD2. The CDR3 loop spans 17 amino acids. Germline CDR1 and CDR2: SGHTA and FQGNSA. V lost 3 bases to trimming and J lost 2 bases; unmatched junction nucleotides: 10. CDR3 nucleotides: TGTGCCAGCAGCTTTAACATTCGGACTAGCTCCACAGATACGCAGTATTTT. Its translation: CASSFNIRTSSTDTQYF.

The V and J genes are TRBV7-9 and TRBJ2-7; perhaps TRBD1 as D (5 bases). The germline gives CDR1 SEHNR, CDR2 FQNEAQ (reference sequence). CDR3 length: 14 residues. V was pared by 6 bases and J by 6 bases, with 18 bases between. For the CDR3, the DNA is TGTGCCAGCAGACCCGGAGTGGGGCCGGTCGAGCAGTACTTC. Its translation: CASRPGVGPVEQYF.

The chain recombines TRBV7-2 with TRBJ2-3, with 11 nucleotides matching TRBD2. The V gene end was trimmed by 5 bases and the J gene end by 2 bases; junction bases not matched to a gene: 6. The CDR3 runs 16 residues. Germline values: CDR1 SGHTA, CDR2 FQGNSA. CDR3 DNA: TGTGCCAGCAGCGAACGACTAGCGGGGCTCACAGATACGCAGTATTTT. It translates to CASSERLAGLTDTQYF.

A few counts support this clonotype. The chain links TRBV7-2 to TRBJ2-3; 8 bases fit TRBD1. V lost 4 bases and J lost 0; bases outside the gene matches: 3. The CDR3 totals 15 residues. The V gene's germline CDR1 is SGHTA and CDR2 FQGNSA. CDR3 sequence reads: CASSSTGGSTDTQYF. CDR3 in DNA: TGTGCCAGCAGCTCTACAGGGGGAAGCACAGATACGCAGTATTTT.

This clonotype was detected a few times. The CDR3 loop reads CASSLVRGQFYEQYF. For the CDR3, the DNA is TGTGCCAGCAGCCTGGTCCGGGGACAGTTCTACGAGCAGTACTTC. The chain is built from TRBV7-2 and TRBJ2-7; 7 bases match TRBD1. J gave up 3 bases and V 5 bases, and 10 bases lay outside the gene matches. The length of the CDR3 is 15 residues. Germline values: CDR1 SGHTA, CDR2 FQGNSA.

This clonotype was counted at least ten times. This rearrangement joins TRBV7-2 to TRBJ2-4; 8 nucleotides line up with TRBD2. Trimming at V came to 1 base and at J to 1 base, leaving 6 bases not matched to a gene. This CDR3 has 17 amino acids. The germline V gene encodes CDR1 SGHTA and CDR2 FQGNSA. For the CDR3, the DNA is TGTGCCAGCAGCTTAGGCGGCGGGGGGTATGCCAAAAACATTCAGTACTTC. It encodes CASSLGGGGYAKNIQYF.

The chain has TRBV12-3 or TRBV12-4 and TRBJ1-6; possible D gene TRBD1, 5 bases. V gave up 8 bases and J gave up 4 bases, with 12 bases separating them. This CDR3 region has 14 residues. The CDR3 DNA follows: TGTGCCAGCCGACAGAATTTTTATAATTCACCCCTCCACTTT. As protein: CASRQNFYNSPLHF.

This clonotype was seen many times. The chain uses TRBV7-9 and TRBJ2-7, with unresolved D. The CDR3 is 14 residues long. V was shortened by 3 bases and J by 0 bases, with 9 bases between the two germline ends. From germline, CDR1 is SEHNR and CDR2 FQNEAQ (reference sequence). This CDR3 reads CASSFDKSSYEQYF. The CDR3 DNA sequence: TGTGCCAGCAGCTTTGACAAGAGCTCCTACGAGCAGTACTTC. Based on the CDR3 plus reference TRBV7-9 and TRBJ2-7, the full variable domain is DTGVSQNPRHKITKRGQNVTFRCDPISEHNRLYWYRQTLGQGPEFLTYFQNEAQLEKSRLLSDRFSAERPKGSFSTLEIQRTEQGDSAMYLCASSFDKSSYEQYFGPGTRLTVT.

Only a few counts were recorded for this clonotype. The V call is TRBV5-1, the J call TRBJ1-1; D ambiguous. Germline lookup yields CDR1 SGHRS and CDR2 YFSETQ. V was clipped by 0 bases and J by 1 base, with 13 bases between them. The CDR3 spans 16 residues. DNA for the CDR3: TGCGCCAGCAGCTTGGAAGGTGCCGGTCAGAACACTGAAGCTTTCTTT. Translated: CASSLEGAGQNTEAFF.

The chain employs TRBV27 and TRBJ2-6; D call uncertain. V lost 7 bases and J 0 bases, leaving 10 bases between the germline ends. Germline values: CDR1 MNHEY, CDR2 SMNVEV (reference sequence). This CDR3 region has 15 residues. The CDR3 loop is CASKQRASGANVLTF. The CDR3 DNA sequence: TGTGCCAGCAAGCAACGGGCCTCTGGGGCCAACGTCCTGACTTTC.

CDR3: CSVGEPGRTEAFF. For the CDR3, the DNA is TGCAGCGTTGGAGAGCCCGGGCGCACTGAAGCTTTCTTT. The chain combines TRBV29-1 with TRBJ1-1; D is unclear. From germline, CDR1 is SQVTM and CDR2 ANQGSEA. V was cut by 4 bases and J by 4 bases, with 13 bases left in between. The CDR3 is made up of 13 amino acids.

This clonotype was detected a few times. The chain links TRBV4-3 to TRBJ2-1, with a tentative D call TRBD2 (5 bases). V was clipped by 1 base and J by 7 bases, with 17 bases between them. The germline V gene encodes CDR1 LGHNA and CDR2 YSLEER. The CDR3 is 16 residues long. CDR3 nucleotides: TGCGCCAGCAGCCAAGCCGGCATAGCGATGGAAAATGAGCAGTTCTTC. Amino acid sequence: CASSQAGIAMENEQFF.

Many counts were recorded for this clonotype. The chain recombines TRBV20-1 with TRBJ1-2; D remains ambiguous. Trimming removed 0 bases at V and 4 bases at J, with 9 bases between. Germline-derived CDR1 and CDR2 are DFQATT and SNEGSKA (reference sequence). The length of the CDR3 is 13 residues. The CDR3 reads CSARDGSSYGYTF. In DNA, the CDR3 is TGCAGTGCTAGAGACGGCAGTAGCTATGGCTACACCTTC.

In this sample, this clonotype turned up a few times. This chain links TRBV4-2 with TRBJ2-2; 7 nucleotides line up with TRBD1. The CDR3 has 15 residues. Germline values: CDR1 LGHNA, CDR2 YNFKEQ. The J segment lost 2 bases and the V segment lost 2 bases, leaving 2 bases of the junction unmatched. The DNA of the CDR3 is TGTGCCAGCAGCCAACGGGACAGAAACACCGGGGAGCTGTTTTTT. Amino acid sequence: CASSQRDRNTGELFF.

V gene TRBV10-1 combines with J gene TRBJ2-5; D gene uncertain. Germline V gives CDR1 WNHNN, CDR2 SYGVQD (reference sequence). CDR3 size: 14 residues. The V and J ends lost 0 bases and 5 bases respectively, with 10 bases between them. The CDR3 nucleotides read TGCGCCAGCAGTGAGTCGAAGCGTCGGGAGACCCAGTACTTC. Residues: CASSESKRRETQYF.

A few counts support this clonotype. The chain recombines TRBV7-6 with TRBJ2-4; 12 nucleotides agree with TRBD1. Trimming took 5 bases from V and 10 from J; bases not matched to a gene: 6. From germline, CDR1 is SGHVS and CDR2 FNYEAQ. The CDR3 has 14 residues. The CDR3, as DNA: TGTGCCAGCAGCCCGGGACAGGGGGCCTTTATTCAGTACTTC. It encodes CASSPGQGAFIQYF.

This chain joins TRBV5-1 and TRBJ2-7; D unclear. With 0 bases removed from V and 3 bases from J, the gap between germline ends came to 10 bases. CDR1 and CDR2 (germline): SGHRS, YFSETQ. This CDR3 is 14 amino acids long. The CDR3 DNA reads TGCGCCAGCAGCTTGGTAAAGGCAGACTACGAGCAGTACTTC. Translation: CASSLVKADYEQYF.

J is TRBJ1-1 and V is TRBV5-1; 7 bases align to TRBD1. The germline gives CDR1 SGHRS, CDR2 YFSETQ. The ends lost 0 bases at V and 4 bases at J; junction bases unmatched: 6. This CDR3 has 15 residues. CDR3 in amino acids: CASSLGTQGGTEAFF. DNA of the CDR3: TGCGCCAGCAGCTTGGGAACCCAGGGGGGCACTGAAGCTTTCTTT.

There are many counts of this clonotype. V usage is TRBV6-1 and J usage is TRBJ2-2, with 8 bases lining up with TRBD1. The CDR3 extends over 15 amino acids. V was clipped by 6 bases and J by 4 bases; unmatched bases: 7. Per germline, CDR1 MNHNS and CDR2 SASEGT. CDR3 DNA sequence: TGTGCCAGCAGGCAACGGACAGGGATCACCGGGGAGCTGTTTTTT. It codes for CASRQRTGITGELFF.

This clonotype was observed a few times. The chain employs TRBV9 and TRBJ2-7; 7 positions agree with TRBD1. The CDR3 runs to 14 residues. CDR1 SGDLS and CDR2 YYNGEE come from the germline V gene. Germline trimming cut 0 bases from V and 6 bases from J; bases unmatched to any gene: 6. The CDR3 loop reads CASSVGQGSGEQYF. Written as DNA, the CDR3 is TGTGCCAGCAGCGTAGGACAGGGTTCCGGCGAGCAGTACTTC. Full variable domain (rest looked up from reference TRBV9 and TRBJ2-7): DSGVTQTPKHLITATGQRVTLRCSPRSGDLSVYWYQQSLDQGLQFLIQYYNGEERAKGNILERFSAQQFPDLHSELNLSSLELGDSALYFCASSVGQGSGEQYFGPGTRLTVT.

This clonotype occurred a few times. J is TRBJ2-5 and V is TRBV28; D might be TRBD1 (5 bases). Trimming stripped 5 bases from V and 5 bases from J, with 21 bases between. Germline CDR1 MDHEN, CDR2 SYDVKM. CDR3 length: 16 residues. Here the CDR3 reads CASSRAYRSPAETQYF. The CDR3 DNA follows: TGTGCCAGCAGTCGGGCATACAGGTCTCCGGCGGAGACCCAGTACTTC.

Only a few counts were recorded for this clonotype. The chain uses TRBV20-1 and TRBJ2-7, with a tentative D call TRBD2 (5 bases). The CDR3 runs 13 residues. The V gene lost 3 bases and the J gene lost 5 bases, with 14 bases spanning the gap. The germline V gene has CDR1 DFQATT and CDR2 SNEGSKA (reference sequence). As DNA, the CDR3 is TGCAGTGCTAGTCTGAGGGTGCGGCACGAGCAGTACTTC. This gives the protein CSASLRVRHEQYF.

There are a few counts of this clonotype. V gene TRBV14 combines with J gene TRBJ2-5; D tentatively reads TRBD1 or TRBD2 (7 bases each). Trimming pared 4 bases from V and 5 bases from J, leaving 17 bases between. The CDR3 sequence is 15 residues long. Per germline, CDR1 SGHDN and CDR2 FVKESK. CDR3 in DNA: TGTGCCAGCAGCCGAACCCAGGGGGGGAGCGAGACCCAGTACTTC. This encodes CASSRTQGGSETQYF.

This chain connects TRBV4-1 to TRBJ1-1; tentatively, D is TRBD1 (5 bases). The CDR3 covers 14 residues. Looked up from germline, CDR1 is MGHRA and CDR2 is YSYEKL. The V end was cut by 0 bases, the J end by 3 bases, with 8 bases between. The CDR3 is CASSQDRVYTEAFF. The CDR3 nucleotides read TGCGCCAGCAGCCAAGACAGGGTATACACTGAAGCTTTCTTT.

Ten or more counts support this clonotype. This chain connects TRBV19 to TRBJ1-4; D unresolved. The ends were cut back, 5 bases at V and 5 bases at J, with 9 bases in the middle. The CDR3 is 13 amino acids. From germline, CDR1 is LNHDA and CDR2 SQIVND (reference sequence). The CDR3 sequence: CASSWTGNEKLFF. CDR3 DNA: TGTGCCAGTAGTTGGACGGGAAATGAAAAACTGTTTTTT.

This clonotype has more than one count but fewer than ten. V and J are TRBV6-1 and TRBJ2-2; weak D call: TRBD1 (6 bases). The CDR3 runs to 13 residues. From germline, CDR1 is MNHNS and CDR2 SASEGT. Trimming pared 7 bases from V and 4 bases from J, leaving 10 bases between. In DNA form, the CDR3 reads TGTGCCAGCATCCTACAGGGCACCGGGGAGCTGTTTTTT. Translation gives CASILQGTGELFF.

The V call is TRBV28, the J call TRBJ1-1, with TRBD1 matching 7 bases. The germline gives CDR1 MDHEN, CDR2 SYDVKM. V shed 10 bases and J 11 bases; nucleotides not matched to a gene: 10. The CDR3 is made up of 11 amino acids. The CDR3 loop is CATNAGTAAFF. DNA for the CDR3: TGTGCCACCAACGCTGGGACAGCCGCTTTCTTT.